Sequencing of this T cell receptor beta chain was carried out in a study of T cells in Graves' hyperthyroidism and ophthalmopathy (dated by TCRdb to the late 2010s). About the full investigation: Peripheral blood samples were taken at the time of initial diagnosis, prior to any treatment. TCR V-J signatures able to tell the groups apart were searched for in a discovery cohort of approximately 95 patients, of whom roughly 42 had Graves' ophthalmopathy and around 57 had stable Graves' hyperthyroidism. An independent validation cohort of about 20 hyperthyroidism patients and 15 or so patients who later progressed to ophthalmopathy tested prospective prediction of ophthalmopathy. The 90 or so discovery patients were randomly split 7:3 into training and test sets. In over five Graves' hyperthyroidism patients, the study also compared T-cell repertoires from thyroid tissue with T-cell repertoires from blood. Once sampling was done, hyperthyroidism patients were given methimazole at a starting dose of 30 mg daily, whereas ophthalmopathy patients were given high-dose intravenous methylprednisolone. TCR Vbeta CDR3 sequencing of roughly 140 peripheral blood samples (under 45 ophthalmopathy, about 80 hyperthyroidism and roughly 17 progressor patients) is reported in the paper. Results and caveats for the whole study, not just this receptor: A model built on a 13 V-J signature distinguished ophthalmopathy from stable hyperthyroidism, reaching roughly 88% sensitivity and approximately 83% specificity in cross-validation and 80%/75% in testing. Most expanded thyroid clonotypes (frequency above 0.001) were also detected in blood, a finding suggesting that blood repertoires may reflect thyroid immune responses. In validation, the model predicted progression to ophthalmopathy a median of 6.5 months before onset, with roughly 68% sensitivity and roughly 79% specificity. Sample size was not statistically predetermined, and blinding of investigators to group allocation was not performed.

TCR beta CDR3 regions were amplified from RNA transcripts. A first-round RT-PCR of the TCR CDR3 used the HTBI primer set with the Qiagen OneStep RT-PCR kit. Libraries were constructed in a second round of multiplex PCR, after which size selection and purification were carried out. Paired-end sequencing of the libraries was performed with 100 bp reads on an Illumina HiSeq2000. The published analysis was carried out like this. SOAPnuke was used to process the raw data, throwing out any read that contained adapters or uncalled bases, had a mean Phred below 15, or lacked an exact constant-primer or identifier match. COPE v1.2.5 was used to merge the high-quality paired reads, and each unique nucleotide sequence was defined as a clonotype. MiTCR v1.1 was used to align clonotypes to the IMGT TRBV, TRBD and TRBJ reference segments. Only V-J combinations with frequency above 0.0001, covering approximately 99% of repertoires, were analysed. A TCS score was defined as the ratio between F50 (clonal expansion) and ExV (chaos), using BLOSUM62-based TCRdist between CDR3 peptides within each V-J. Welch's t-statistics and random forest reduced 500 to 550 V-J features to roughly 13, which were used in a naive Bayes classifier (R e1071). TCRdb reran the public reads through fastp at Q25 and MiXCR, keeping productive beta chains. Merged by CDR3 protein, the rows form single entries marked with the most common genes and DNA. TCRdb's processing, not the authors' own work, is the source of the V and J calls. The sample table holds 350,000 to 450,000 distinct CDR3 sequences, of which approximately 14% were seen once. Approximately 11% of the sample belongs to the ten largest clones.

Stable Graves' hyperthyroidism was defined as the absence of progression to ophthalmopathy over 18 months of follow-up. Hyperthyroidism patients were newly diagnosed, with disease duration under 2 months, and aged 18 to 65 years. Any patient with an uncontrolled infection, another autoimmune disease, pregnancy or lactation was excluded. Clinical symptoms, serum thyroxine and TRAb, thyroid ultrasound, and orbital computed tomography formed the basis for the diagnoses. Ficoll-Paque density gradient centrifugation was used to isolate PBMCs from 9.5 to 10 ml of fresh peripheral blood. Total RNA was extracted with Trizol reagent, and quality was checked on an Agilent 2100 Bioanalyzer. CDR1 and CDR2 are drawn from the germline V gene: SNHLY, FYNNEI. At the junction V is shortened by 3 bases and J by 8 bases, with 14 bases in between. From the cysteine through the phenylalanine, the CDR3 covers 14 amino acids. Just the 42-base CDR3 DNA is kept, in frame starting at base 1.

In its sample, this clonotype was seen many times. Its antigen is unknown. Base qualities were left out, and no much larger clone turns up one base away. The clonotype originates from a woman aged 55-70 years with Graves' hyperthyroidism. Material for sequencing was blood. The chain joins TRBV2 to TRBJ2-1; too little of a D gene remains to name it. The CDR3 has the sequence CASSERLGGDEQFF. The DNA is as follows: TGTGCCAGCAGTGAGAGGTTAGGCGGCGATGAGCAGTTCTTC.